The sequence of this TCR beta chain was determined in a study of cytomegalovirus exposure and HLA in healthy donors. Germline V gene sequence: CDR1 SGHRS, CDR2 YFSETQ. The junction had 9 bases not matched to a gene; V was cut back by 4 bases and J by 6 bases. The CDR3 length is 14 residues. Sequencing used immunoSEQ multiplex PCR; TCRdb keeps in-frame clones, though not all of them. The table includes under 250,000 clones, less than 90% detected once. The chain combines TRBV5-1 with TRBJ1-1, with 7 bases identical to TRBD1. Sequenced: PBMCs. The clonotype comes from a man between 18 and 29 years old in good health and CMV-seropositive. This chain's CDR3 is CASSKTTGVAEAFF. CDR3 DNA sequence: TGCGCCAGCAGCAAGACTACAGGGGTAGCTGAAGCTTTCTTT.